This T cell receptor beta chain was sequenced for a study of blood T cell repertoires in COVID-19. Generated by immunoSEQ multiplex PCR, the TCRdb table keeps only in-frame clones and is missing some. This repertoire shows 65,000 to 80,000 clones, about four fifths found once; its top ten account for roughly 10%. This receptor was identified in a man in his fifties with acute or convalescent COVID-19. Sequenced sample: peripheral blood.

CDR3 residues: CASSYNGGTGELFF. The CDR3 DNA sequence: TGTGCCAGCAGCTACAACGGAGGGACCGGGGAGCTGTTTTTT. This rearrangement joins TRBV7-2 to TRBJ2-2, with D possibly matching TRBD2 (6 bases). The V end lost 4 bases, the J end lost 5 bases, and 11 bases lay between the germline ends. CDR1 and CDR2 (germline): SGHTA, FQGNSA. The CDR3 consists of 14 residues.